This T cell receptor beta chain was observed in a study of early T cells in non-severe SARS-CoV-2 infection. Looking at the study overall: The study sequenced bulk RNA from unsorted whole blood, with chains unpaired.

This clonotype was seen at least ten times. Its antigen is currently unknown. Study-wide results and caveats: Reliance on VDJdb matching favored anti-spike CD8 responses; private and CD4 specificities were missed.

Separate cDNA molecules each had unique molecular identifiers attached to them. TCRdb used MiXCR to reprocess the 5' RACE reads, holding one entry per CDR3 protein. The sample shows 75,000 or so distinct CDR3 sequences, over 9.5% of them seen only once. Germline values: CDR1 SGDLS, CDR2 YYNGEE. The CDR3 is made up of 14 amino acids. Trimming shortened V by 0 bases and J by 2 bases, and 3 bases separated the two germline ends. This material consisted of whole blood, taken at baseline. The chain employs TRBV9 and TRBJ2-6; no clear D. The origin of this receptor is an adult who was a healthcare worker with PCR-confirmed SARS-CoV-2 infection or an uninfected control (not recorded which). CDR3 sequence: CASSVVPGANVLTF. Written as DNA, the CDR3 is TGTGCCAGCAGCGTAGTTCCTGGGGCCAACGTCCTGACTTTC. Full variable domain (rest looked up from reference TRBV9 and TRBJ2-6): DSGVTQTPKHLITATGQRVTLRCSPRSGDLSVYWYQQSLDQGLQFLIQYYNGEERAKGNILERFSAQQFPDLHSELNLSSLELGDSALYFCASSVVPGANVLTFGAGSRLTVL.